The subject of this entry is one T cell receptor (beta chain). This CDR3 region has 22 residues. The V gene lost 0 bases and the J gene lost 5 bases, with 34 bases spanning the gap. Germline V lookup: CDR1 MGHRA, CDR2 YSYEKL. The data are from a study of blood T cell repertoires in COVID-19. Study details: Sample material is recorded as cDNA or gDNA derived from T cells, B-cell-depleted T cells, or PBMCs.

Authors' analysis steps: Scientists estimated how many nucleated cells there were by amplifying reference gene primers. Profiling relied on immunoSEQ multiplex PCR, and the TCRdb table lists in-frame clones only, not all of them. From that table come the V and J calls and clone size; the DNA was used to work out D and trimming. This sample has approximately 130,000 clones; approximately 83% occur once, and the top ten carry approximately 20%. The receptor was derived from a woman in her forties or fifties who had recovered from COVID-19. The V call is TRBV4-1, the J call TRBJ1-1; the D gene is possibly TRBD1 (5 bases). Material for sequencing was peripheral blood. CDR3 sequence: CASSQDAGGSTHGGLRMTEAFF. In DNA, the CDR3 is TGCGCCAGCAGCCAAGATGCCGGGGGGTCAACTCATGGTGGGTTGAGAATGACTGAAGCTTTCTTT.